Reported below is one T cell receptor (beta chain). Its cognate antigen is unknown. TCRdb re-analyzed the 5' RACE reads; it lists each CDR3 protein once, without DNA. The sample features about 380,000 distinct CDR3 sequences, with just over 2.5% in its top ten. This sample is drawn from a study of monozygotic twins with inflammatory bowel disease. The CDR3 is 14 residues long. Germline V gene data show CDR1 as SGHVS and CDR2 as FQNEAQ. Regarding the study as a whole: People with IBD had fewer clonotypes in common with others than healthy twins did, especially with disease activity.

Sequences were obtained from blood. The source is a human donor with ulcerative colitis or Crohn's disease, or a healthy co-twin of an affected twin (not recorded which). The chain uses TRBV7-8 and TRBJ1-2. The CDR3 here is CASSLIQTNYGYTF.